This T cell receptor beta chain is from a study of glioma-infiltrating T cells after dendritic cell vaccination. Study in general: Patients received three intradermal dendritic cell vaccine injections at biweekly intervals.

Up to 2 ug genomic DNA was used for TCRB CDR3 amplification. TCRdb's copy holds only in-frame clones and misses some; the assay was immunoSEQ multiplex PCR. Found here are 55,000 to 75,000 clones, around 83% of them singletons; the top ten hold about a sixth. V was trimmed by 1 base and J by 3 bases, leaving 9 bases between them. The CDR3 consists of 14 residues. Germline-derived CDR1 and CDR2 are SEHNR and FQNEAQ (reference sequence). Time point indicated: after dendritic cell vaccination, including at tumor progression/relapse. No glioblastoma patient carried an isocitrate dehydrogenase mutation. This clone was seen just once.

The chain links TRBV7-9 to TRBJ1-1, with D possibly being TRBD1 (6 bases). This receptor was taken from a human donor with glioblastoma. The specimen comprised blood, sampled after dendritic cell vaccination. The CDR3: CASSLEQGHTEAFF. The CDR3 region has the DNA TGTGCCAGCAGCTTAGAACAGGGACACACTGAAGCTTTCTTT.